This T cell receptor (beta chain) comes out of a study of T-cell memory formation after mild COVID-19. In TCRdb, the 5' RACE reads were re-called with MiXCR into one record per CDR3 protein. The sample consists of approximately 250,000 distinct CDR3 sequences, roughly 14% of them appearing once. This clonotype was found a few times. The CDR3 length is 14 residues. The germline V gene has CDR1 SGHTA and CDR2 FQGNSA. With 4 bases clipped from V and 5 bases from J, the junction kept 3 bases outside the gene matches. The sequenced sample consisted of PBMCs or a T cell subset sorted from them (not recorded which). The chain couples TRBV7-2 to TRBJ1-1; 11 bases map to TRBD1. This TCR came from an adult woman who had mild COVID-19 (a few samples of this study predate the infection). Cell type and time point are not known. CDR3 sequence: CASSWTGGGTEAFF. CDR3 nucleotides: TGTGCCAGCAGCTGGACAGGGGGCGGGACTGAAGCTTTCTTT.